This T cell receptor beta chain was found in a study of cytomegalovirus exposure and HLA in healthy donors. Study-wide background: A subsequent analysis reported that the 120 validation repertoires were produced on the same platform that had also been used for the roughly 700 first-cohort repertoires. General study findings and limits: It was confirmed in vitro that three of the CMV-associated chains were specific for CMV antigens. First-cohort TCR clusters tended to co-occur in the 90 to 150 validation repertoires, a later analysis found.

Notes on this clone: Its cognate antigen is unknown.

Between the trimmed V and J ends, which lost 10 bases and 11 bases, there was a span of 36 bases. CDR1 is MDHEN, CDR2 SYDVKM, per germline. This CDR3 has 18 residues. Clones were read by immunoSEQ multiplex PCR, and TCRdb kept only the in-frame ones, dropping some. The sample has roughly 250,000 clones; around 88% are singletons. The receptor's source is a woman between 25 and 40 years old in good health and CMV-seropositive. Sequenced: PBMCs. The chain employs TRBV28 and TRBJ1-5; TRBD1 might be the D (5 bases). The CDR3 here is CATLRWGEGRGLGGTQHF. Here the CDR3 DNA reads TGTGCCACCCTACGATGGGGGGAAGGTAGGGGTTTGGGGGGGACCCAGCATTTT.